These 25 T cell receptor beta chains came from one sample sequenced in a study of identifying expanded T cells in peripheral blood. The table came from immunoSEQ multiplex PCR; TCRdb's copy has only in-frame clones and leaves some out. The sample includes around 90,000 clones, around 88% of them seen just once. Input material: blood. All receptors come from a person between 18 and 70 years old in good health.

V usage is TRBV2 and J usage is TRBJ1-1; no clear D. Germline-derived CDR1 and CDR2 are SNHLY and FYNNEI. The CDR3 contains 13 residues. V was pared by 5 bases and J by 3 bases, with 10 bases between. The DNA for the CDR3 is TGTGCCAGCAGTCCTCAGGTTGACACTGAAGCTTTCTTT. It specifies CASSPQVDTEAFF. Supplemented by reference TRBV2 and TRBJ1-1, the full variable domain reads EPEVTQTPSHQVTQMGQEVILRCVPISNHLYFYWYRQILGQKVEFLVSFYNNEISEKSEIFDDQFSVERPDGSNFTLKIRSTKLEDSAMYFCASSPQVDTEAFFGQGTRLTVV.

The V and J genes are TRBV7-2 and TRBJ2-3; D call uncertain. Germline-derived CDR1 and CDR2 are SGHTA and FQGNSA. The CDR3 totals 12 residues. The V end was cut by 5 bases, the J end by 2 bases, with 5 bases between. The chain's CDR3 is CASSSYTDTQYF. The CDR3 region has the DNA TGTGCCAGCAGCAGTTACACAGATACGCAGTATTTT.

This clone was found once. The genes are TRBV5-1 and TRBJ2-7; D gene uncertain. The length of the CDR3 is 13 residues. Per the germline V gene, CDR1 is SGHRS and CDR2 is YFSETQ. The V and J ends lost 0 bases and 2 bases respectively, with 6 bases between them. This chain's CDR3 is CASSLADPYEQYF. The CDR3 DNA follows: TGCGCCAGCAGCTTGGCCGATCCCTACGAGCAGTACTTC.

The chain is built from TRBV7-2 and TRBJ2-1; TRBD2 agrees at 7 bases. Germline V CDR1 and CDR2: SGHTA, FQGNSA. The CDR3 length is 14 residues. The V and J ends lost 4 bases and 6 bases, in that order; junction bases with no gene match: 6. DNA for the CDR3: TGTGCCAGCAGCTGGCGCCCTAGCGGCAATGAGCAGTTCTTC. Translation: CASSWRPSGNEQFF.

The chain has TRBV4-3 and TRBJ1-2; D not resolved. The V end was cut by 1 base, the J end by 2 bases, with 11 bases between. CDR3 length: 15 residues. From germline, CDR1 is LGHNA and CDR2 YSLEER. For the CDR3, the DNA is TGCGCCAGCAGCCAAGTCCTCGGCCGAAACTATGGCTACACCTTC. The encoded protein is CASSQVLGRNYGYTF.

This clone was seen once. The rearrangement joins TRBV5-4 to TRBJ2-5; 11 positions agree with TRBD1. The germline CDR1 and CDR2 sequences are SGHNT and YYREEE (reference sequence). This CDR3 spans 13 amino acids. V shed 4 bases and J 5 bases; nucleotides not matched to a gene: 1. The CDR3 protein is CASSRDRGETQYF. CDR3 in DNA: TGTGCCAGCAGCCGGGACAGGGGGGAGACCCAGTACTTC.

V and J are TRBV6-4 and TRBJ2-1; the match to TRBD2 covers 7 bases. Germline CDR1 is MRHNA and CDR2 is SNTAGT. J gave up 3 bases and V 3 bases, and 5 bases lay outside the gene matches. The CDR3 runs 15 residues. CDR3 bases: TGTGCCAGCAGTGAGTCGGGAGGAGGCTACAATGAGCAGTTCTTC. It encodes CASSESGGGYNEQFF.

This chain connects TRBV27 to TRBJ2-1; tentative D call: TRBD2 (7 bases). Per germline, CDR1 MNHEY and CDR2 SMNVEV (reference sequence). V gave up 8 bases and J gave up 5 bases, with 13 bases separating them. The CDR3 covers 13 residues. CDR3 coding DNA: TGTGCCAGCCAAGAGGGGGGGAACAATGAGCAGTTCTTC. Protein product: CASQEGGNNEQFF.

The genes are TRBV29-1 and TRBJ1-4; D possibly corresponds to TRBD1 (5 bases). Trimming left V 4 bases short and J 7 bases short, with 13 bases between. The CDR3 runs to 13 residues. Germline CDR1 is SQVTM and CDR2 is ANQGSEA. This CDR3 is CSVAARAAEKLFF. The CDR3, as DNA: TGCAGCGTTGCAGCCAGGGCGGCTGAAAAACTGTTTTTT.

V and J are TRBV27 and TRBJ2-3; D unresolved. V gave up 7 bases and J gave up 4 bases, with 12 bases separating them. Germline loops: CDR1 MNHEY, CDR2 SMNVEV (reference sequence). CDR3 length equals 13 residues. This CDR3 reads CASTFQGSDTQYF. CDR3 in DNA: TGTGCCAGCACCTTTCAAGGCTCAGATACGCAGTATTTT.

The gene calls are TRBV19 and TRBJ2-1; 8 bases match TRBD2. Per the germline V gene, CDR1 is LNHDA and CDR2 is SQIVND (reference sequence). The J segment lost 9 bases and the V segment lost 5 bases, leaving 9 bases of the junction unmatched. This CDR3 region has 14 residues. The chain's CDR3 is CASSPSLREAEQFF. The CDR3 coding sequence is TGTGCCAGTAGTCCTTCCTTGCGGGAGGCTGAGCAGTTCTTC.

The chain uses TRBV6-1 and TRBJ2-7, with TRBD2 as a possible D gene (6 bases). The V end lost 7 bases, the J end lost 0 bases, and 10 bases lay between the germline ends. CDR3 size: 13 residues. The germline CDR1 and CDR2 sequences are MNHNS and SASEGT. The DNA for the CDR3 is TGTGCCAGCACGCGGAGGGTCTCCTACGAGCAGTACTTC. Protein: CASTRRVSYEQYF.

J is TRBJ1-1 and V is TRBV19; possibly TRBD1 for D (6 bases). CDR1 LNHDA and CDR2 SQIVND come from the germline V gene (reference sequence). The CDR3 is 14 residues long. Trimming removed 4 bases from V and 4 bases from J, with 13 bases in between. DNA of the CDR3: TGTGCCAGTAGTACGACAGGAGTCAGCACTGAAGCTTTCTTT. Residues: CASSTTGVSTEAFF.

The CDR3 is CACHPTRGASTDTQYF. CDR3 DNA sequence: TGTGCCTGTCACCCTACTCGCGGGGCTAGCACAGATACGCAGTATTTT. V gene TRBV2 combines with J gene TRBJ2-3; perhaps TRBD2 as D (6 bases). Deletions cut 11 bases from V and 0 bases from J, with 21 bases between. CDR1 is SNHLY, CDR2 FYNNEI, per germline. This CDR3 comprises 16 residues.

The chain employs TRBV5-5 and TRBJ1-2; the match to TRBD1 covers 9 bases. V shed 7 bases and J 7 bases; nucleotides not matched to a gene: 11. From germline, CDR1 is SGHKS and CDR2 YYEKEE (reference sequence). This CDR3 is built from 14 residues. This chain's CDR3 is CASGRPGQGSGYTF. In nucleotides, the CDR3 is TGTGCCAGCGGGAGGCCGGGACAGGGAAGTGGCTACACCTTC.

This sequence joins TRBV5-8 and TRBJ2-2, with D perhaps matching TRBD1 (5 bases). CDR3 size: 17 residues. Trimming stripped 1 base from V and 3 bases from J, with 16 bases between. Germline V gives CDR1 SGHTS, CDR2 YDEGEE. The CDR3 DNA reads TGTGCCAGCAGCTTGATCTGGTCAGGGCTGTACACCGGGGAGCTGTTTTTT. Translated: CASSLIWSGLYTGELFF.

The V call is TRBV14, the J call TRBJ1-2; TRBD1 is a possible D gene (6 bases). Germline V lookup: CDR1 SGHDN, CDR2 FVKESK. V lost 3 bases and J 5 bases, leaving 10 bases between the germline ends. There are 13 residues in the CDR3. The CDR3 DNA reads as TGTGCCAGCAGCCAGGGACAAACGTATGGCTACACCTTC. Amino acid sequence: CASSQGQTYGYTF. Looking up the rest from reference TRBV14 and TRBJ1-2 gives the full variable domain: EAGVTQFPSHSVIEKGQTVTLRCDPISGHDNLYWYRRVMGKEIKFLLHFVKESKQDESGMPNNRFLAERTGGTYSTLKVQPAELEDSGVYFCASSQGQTYGYTFGSGTRLTVV.

This clone showed up just once. The gene calls are TRBV6-5 and TRBJ1-3, with a weak D call TRBD1 (5 bases). The CDR3 has 16 residues. Trimming stripped 4 bases from V and 2 bases from J, with 15 bases between. Germline lookup yields CDR1 MNHEY and CDR2 SVGAGI. The CDR3 sequence: CASSLGPPLAGNTIYF. DNA of the CDR3: TGTGCCAGCAGTTTGGGACCTCCGCTGGCTGGAAACACCATATATTTT.

The chain is built from TRBV29-1 and TRBJ2-5; D is perhaps TRBD2 (7 bases). CDR1 and CDR2 from the germline V gene are SQVTM and ANQGSEA. The V and J ends lost 7 bases and 2 bases respectively, with 17 bases between them. The length of the CDR3 is 14 residues. The CDR3 region has the DNA TGCAGCGCCGAAAGAGGGGGGGCTCAAGAGACCCAGTACTTC. It specifies CSAERGGAQETQYF. Based on the CDR3 plus reference TRBV29-1 and TRBJ2-5, the full variable domain is SAVISQKPSRDICQRGTSLTIQCQVDSQVTMMFWYRQQPGQSLTLIATANQGSEATYESGFVIDKFPISRPNLTFSTLTVSNMSPEDSSIYLCSAERGGAQETQYFGPGTRLLVL.

This chain joins TRBV4-1 and TRBJ2-7, with 7 positions matching TRBD2. V was pared by 3 bases and J by 2 bases, with 7 bases of the junction left unmatched. The CDR3 runs to 15 residues. Germline V gives CDR1 MGHRA, CDR2 YSYEKL. CDR3 sequence: CASSHPTSPAYEQYF. CDR3 bases: TGCGCCAGCAGCCACCCGACTAGCCCGGCCTACGAGCAGTACTTC.

The gene calls are TRBV18 and TRBJ1-2; D not resolved. V lost 3 bases to trimming and J lost 4 bases, with 12 bases between them. The CDR3 loop spans 14 amino acids. The V gene's germline CDR1 is KGHSH and CDR2 LQKENI. The CDR3 DNA reads TGTGCCAGCTCACCGCGTTGGGATTTCTATGGCTACACCTTC. This translates into CASSPRWDFYGYTF.

This clone was found a few times. A read error may produce the germline difference seen at one junction end. Other DNA sequences in this sample translate to the same CDR3. The gene calls are TRBV4-1 and TRBJ2-5; 8 bases line up with TRBD2. This CDR3 is 15 amino acids long. From germline, CDR1 is MGHRA and CDR2 YSYEKL. CDR3 in DNA: TGTGCCAGCAGCCAAGACCGGGAGGGCCAAGAGACCCAGTACTTC. Its protein is CASSQDREGQETQYF.

The genes are TRBV19 and TRBJ1-1; D unclear. Trimming removed 2 bases at V and 1 base at J, with 5 bases between. CDR1 and CDR2 from the germline V gene are LNHDA and SQIVND (reference sequence). The CDR3 has 13 amino acids. In nucleotides, the CDR3 is TGTGCCAGTAGTATATGGCAGAACACTGAAGCTTTCTTT. This codes for CASSIWQNTEAFF.

This clone appeared once. This chain links TRBV6-6 with TRBJ2-1, with no clear D. CDR1 and CDR2 from the germline V gene are MNHNY and SVGAGI (reference sequence). Trimming shortened V by 2 bases and J by 7 bases, and 15 bases separated the two germline ends. CDR3 length equals 15 residues. The DNA for the CDR3 is TGTGCCAGCAGTTACAGGTTAGGCGCTATTAATGAGCAGTTCTTC. This gives the protein CASSYRLGAINEQFF.

V usage is TRBV18 and J usage is TRBJ1-4, with a tentative D call TRBD1 (6 bases). The CDR3 runs 15 residues. The germline V gene encodes CDR1 KGHSH and CDR2 LQKENI. V gave up 3 bases and J gave up 4 bases, with 12 bases separating them. In DNA, the CDR3 is TGTGCCAGCTCACCTGGACTGGACAGTAATGAAAAACTGTTTTTT. This encodes CASSPGLDSNEKLFF. Full variable domain (remainder filled in from reference TRBV18 and TRBJ1-4): NAGVMQNPRHLVRRRGQEARLRCSPMKGHSHVYWYRQLPEEGLKFMVYLQKENIIDESGMPKERFSAEFPKEGPSILRIQQVVRGDSAAYFCASSPGLDSNEKLFFGSGTQLSVL.